This record concerns one T cell receptor (beta chain) sequence. The data were taken from a study of blood T cell repertoires in COVID-19. Germline CDR1 and CDR2: SGHDT and YYEEEE. The CDR3 contains 15 residues. The V and J ends lost 4 bases and 8 bases, in that order; junction bases with no gene match: 13. Profiling relied on immunoSEQ multiplex PCR, and the TCRdb table lists in-frame clones only, not all of them. This sample carries a few hundred thousand clones, roughly 90% of them seen once, and the ten largest clones take more than 8.5%. Sequencing was carried out using PBMCs or T cells enriched from blood (not recorded which). The source of this sequence is a woman aged 18-35 years who had recovered from COVID-19. V is TRBV5-6 and J is TRBJ1-2; the match to TRBD1 covers 8 bases. Here the CDR3 DNA reads TGTGCCAGCAGCCTTCCAGGACAGGGACGGGACGGCTACACCTTC. Translation: CASSLPGQGRDGYTF.